This entry lists 28 T cell receptor beta chains sequenced from one sample in a study of T cell repertoires in cytomegalovirus infection (dated by TCRdb to the late 2010s). Instrument used: Illumina HiSeq 1500. Starting from the raw public reads, TCRdb applied fastp trimming at Q25, assembled clones with MiXCR and retained in-frame beta chains. Entries that share a CDR3 protein sequence are merged under the most common genes and DNA. In all, the sample holds more than 350,000 distinct CDR3 sequences, and approximately 31% of those were seen once. Around 15% of the sample is in the top ten clones. Sample: PBMCs. The receptor source for this set is a human donor in good health (CMV status not recorded). Some clones in this sample may be carry-over from other donors' samples.

The V call is TRBV4-1, the J call TRBJ2-7; TRBD1 aligns across 7 bases. This CDR3 is 16 amino acids long. The J segment lost 3 bases and the V segment lost 3 bases, leaving 11 bases of the junction unmatched. Germline lookup yields CDR1 MGHRA and CDR2 YSYEKL. CDR3 loop: CASSQEKKAGGYEQYF. CDR3 nucleotide sequence: TGCGCCAGCAGCCAGGAGAAAAAGGCAGGGGGCTACGAGCAGTACTTC.

This chain links TRBV7-2 with TRBJ2-7, with D possibly being TRBD1 or TRBD2 (5 bases each). The germline gives CDR1 SGHTA, CDR2 FQGNSA. Trimming removed 5 bases at V and 4 bases at J, with 18 bases between. The CDR3 length is 15 residues. In DNA form, the CDR3 reads TGTGCCAGCAGCCCCGCGGGCAGGGTCGGATACGAGCAGTACTTC. It encodes CASSPAGRVGYEQYF.

On this clonotype itself: Sequence at one end of the junction differs from germline and may be a read error. The V gene is TRBV6-8, the J gene TRBJ1-1; a possible D gene is TRBD1 (5 bases). Per the germline V gene, CDR1 is MNHGY and CDR2 is SAAAGT. The CDR3 sequence is 16 residues long. The CDR3 spells CASSYSGRHLNTEALF. DNA of the CDR3: TGTGCCAGCAGTTACTCGGGACGGCATTTGAACACTGAAGCTTTATTT.

This clonotype has a handful of counts. This chain joins TRBV20-1 and TRBJ1-3; 7 nucleotides agree with TRBD1. With V trimmed by 5 bases and J by 8 bases, 12 bases remained unmatched. Germline V gene data show CDR1 as DFQATT and CDR2 as SNEGSKA (reference sequence). The CDR3 length is 14 residues. DNA of the CDR3: TGCAGTGCTTCAGACAGGGATATCAGAGACACCATATATTTT. Its protein product is CSASDRDIRDTIYF.

The chain links TRBV10-3 to TRBJ2-7, with TRBD2 as a possible D gene (6 bases). The V end lost 0 bases, the J end lost 1 base, and 10 bases lay between the germline ends. Germline loops: CDR1 ENHRY, CDR2 SYGVKD. This CDR3 spans 15 amino acids. DNA for the CDR3: TGTGCCATCAGTGAGTCGGAGGAGGGGTCCTACGAGCAGTACTTC. This codes for CAISESEEGSYEQYF.

As concerns this clonotype: One junction end disagrees with the germline gene, perhaps due to a read error. This chain joins TRBV24-1 and TRBJ2-5; the match to TRBD1 covers 9 bases. The germline gives CDR1 KGHDR, CDR2 SFDVKD. There are 14 residues in the CDR3. The CDR3 nucleotides are TGTGCCACCAGTGAGGGACAGGGATGGGAGACCCAGTCCTTC. The encoded protein is CATSEGQGWETQSF.

This clonotype was recorded many times. The chain is built from TRBV7-2 and TRBJ1-5; TRBD1 agrees at 9 bases. Germline-derived CDR1 and CDR2 are SGHTA and FQGNSA. J gave up 1 base and V 5 bases, and 9 bases lay outside the gene matches. This CDR3 contains 17 residues. The CDR3 reads CASSTPGQGQSNQPQHF. CDR3 in DNA: TGTGCCAGCAGCACCCCGGGACAGGGACAAAGCAATCAGCCCCAGCATTTT.

This rearrangement joins TRBV7-2 to TRBJ1-2; weak D call: TRBD1 (5 bases). V was cut by 4 bases and J by 7 bases, with 22 bases left in between. This CDR3 comprises 16 residues. CDR1 and CDR2 (germline): SGHTA, FQGNSA. The CDR3 nucleotides read TGTGCCAGCAGCTACCACCCCGGTACCAGGGATCGTGGCTACACCTTC. It is translated as CASSYHPGTRDRGYTF.

This chain uses TRBV27 with TRBJ2-3; D ambiguous. The length of the CDR3 is 14 residues. CDR1 and CDR2 (germline): MNHEY, SMNVEV (reference sequence). Trimming pared 3 bases from V and 2 bases from J, leaving 9 bases between. CDR3 amino acids: CASSFGRPTDTQYF. The CDR3 DNA follows: TGTGCCAGCAGTTTCGGGCGGCCCACAGATACGCAGTATTTT.

J is TRBJ2-3 and V is TRBV20-1; 8 bases map to TRBD2. V shed 5 bases, J shed 4 bases, and the junction held 17 bases outside the gene matches. The CDR3 runs 17 residues. The germline V gene has CDR1 DFQATT and CDR2 SNEGSKA (reference sequence). CDR3: CSAHHRPFSGDADTQYF. CDR3 DNA: TGCAGTGCTCATCACCGACCTTTTAGCGGGGACGCAGATACGCAGTATTTT.

This clonotype was seen more than once but under ten times. V gene TRBV5-1 combines with J gene TRBJ2-7; perhaps TRBD2 as D (5 bases). CDR3 length: 16 residues. V lost 0 bases, J lost 2 bases, and 15 bases lay in between. CDR1 and CDR2 (germline): SGHRS, YFSETQ. CDR3 sequence (DNA): TGCGCCAGCAGCTTGGCCCCAGGAGGACTTCCCTACGAGCAGTACTTC. It yields the protein CASSLAPGGLPYEQYF.

The CDR3 protein is CASSQVRGQGELFF. CDR3 sequence (DNA): TGTGCCAGCAGCCAAGTCCGGGGGCAGGGGGAGCTGTTTTTT. This sequence joins TRBV3-1 and TRBJ2-2; perhaps D is TRBD1 or TRBD2 (6 bases each). The CDR3 consists of 14 residues. With 1 base removed from V and 8 bases from J, the gap between germline ends came to 11 bases. Germline V gene lookup returns CDR1 LGHDT and CDR2 YNNKEL (reference sequence).

This clonotype has more than one count but fewer than ten. The V gene is TRBV19, the J gene TRBJ1-4; 9 bases agree with TRBD1. The CDR3 is 13 residues long. Losses at the gene ends were 7 bases for V and 5 bases for J; bases not matched to a gene: 2. Germline V lookup: CDR1 LNHDA, CDR2 SQIVND (reference sequence). CDR3 amino acids: CASNDRGNEKLFF. CDR3 coding DNA: TGTGCCAGTAATGACAGGGGGAATGAAAAACTGTTTTTT.

This rearrangement joins TRBV9 to TRBJ1-6; D gene ambiguous. Deletions cut 0 bases from V and 7 bases from J, with 8 bases between. This CDR3 spans 14 amino acids. Germline assignment: CDR1 SGDLS and CDR2 YYNGEE. The CDR3 DNA reads as TGTGCCAGCAGCGTAGGGGATGACAATTCACCCCTCCACTTT. Its translation: CASSVGDDNSPLHF.

The chain has TRBV12-3 or TRBV12-4 and TRBJ1-3; 7 nucleotides align to TRBD1. V trimming: 3 bases; J trimming: 2 bases; junction bases outside the gene matches: 1. CDR3 length equals 14 residues. The DNA of the CDR3 is TGTGCCAGCAGTTTTCAGGGGGCTGGAAACACCATATATTTT. Its translation is CASSFQGAGNTIYF.

V gene TRBV12-3 or TRBV12-4 combines with J gene TRBJ2-7; the D gene is possibly TRBD2 (6 bases). The CDR3 has 12 residues. Trimming removed 8 bases at V and 4 bases at J, with 12 bases between. CDR3 nucleotides: TGTGCCAGCGCGGGGTTGGTATACGAGCAGTACTTC. It codes for CASAGLVYEQYF.

This clonotype showed up just a few times. The chain has TRBV5-4 and TRBJ2-2, with D tentatively TRBD1 (5 bases). V dropped 4 bases and J dropped 12 bases, with 16 bases sitting between them. The length of the CDR3 is 13 residues. Germline V lookup: CDR1 SGHNT, CDR2 YYREEE (reference sequence). CDR3 protein: CASSADQGRKLFF. CDR3 nucleotide sequence: TGTGCCAGCAGCGCCGATCAGGGAAGAAAGCTGTTTTTT. The full variable domain, its missing parts supplied by reference TRBV5-4 and TRBJ2-2, is ETGVTQSPTHLIKTRGQQVTLRCSSQSGHNTVSWYQQALGQGPQFIFQYYREEENGRGNFPPRFSGLQFPNYSSELNVNALELDDSALYLCASSADQGRKLFFGEGSRLTVL.

This clonotype has just a few counts. The chain carries TRBV7-2 and TRBJ2-1, with a weak D call TRBD1 (6 bases). Trimming shortened V by 1 base and J by 0 bases, and 10 bases separated the two germline ends. The V gene's germline CDR1 is SGHTA and CDR2 FQGNSA. This CDR3 has 16 amino acids. CDR3 sequence: CASSLVGGVSYNEQFF. CDR3 in DNA: TGTGCCAGCAGCTTAGTAGGGGGTGTCTCCTACAATGAGCAGTTCTTC.

This clonotype was seen many times. The rearrangement uses TRBV19 and TRBJ1-1, with D uncertain. The CDR3 contains 11 residues. V lost 9 bases, J lost 3 bases, and 8 bases lay in between. In germline, CDR1 is LNHDA, CDR2 SQIVND (reference sequence). CDR3 sequence reads: CASSIYTEAFF. CDR3 nucleotide sequence: TGTGCCAGCAGCATATACACTGAAGCTTTCTTT.

This clonotype appeared once. The chain combines TRBV6-6 with TRBJ1-1; D might be TRBD1 (6 bases). The CDR3 contains 13 residues. Germline-derived CDR1 and CDR2 are MNHNY and SVGAGI (reference sequence). V lost 7 bases and J lost 3, with 12 bases in between. The CDR3 DNA reads as TGTGCCAGCATAAAGGGGGGCGACACTGAAGCTTTCTTT. Encoded protein: CASIKGGDTEAFF.

The J gene is TRBJ2-5, the V gene TRBV5-5, with D hard to call. V gave up 2 bases and J gave up 5 bases, with 4 bases separating them. The CDR3 has 11 residues. Germline-derived CDR1 and CDR2 are SGHKS and YYEKEE (reference sequence). Written as DNA, the CDR3 is TGTGCCAGCAGCTTTACCGAGACCCAGTACTTC. Protein: CASSFTETQYF.

The chain is built from TRBV5-4 and TRBJ2-7, with D maybe TRBD1 (7 bases). Looked up from germline, CDR1 is SGHNT and CDR2 is YYREEE (reference sequence). V was clipped by 6 bases and J by 1 base, with 14 bases between them. The length of the CDR3 is 14 residues. CDR3 DNA: TGTGCCAGCACCGTGACAGGGAGGTCCTACGAGCAGTACTTC. The encoded protein is CASTVTGRSYEQYF.

This clonotype has at least ten counts. The chain joins TRBV7-6 to TRBJ1-5; D unresolved. The length of the CDR3 is 15 residues. CDR1 is SGHVS and CDR2 is FNYEAQ in the germline V gene. Trimming left V 0 bases short and J 4 bases short, with 10 bases between. CDR3 nucleotide sequence: TGTGCCAGCAGCTTAGCGGCTGGGATTAATCAGCCCCAGCATTTT. Its protein product is CASSLAAGINQPQHF.

This clonotype was observed a handful of times. V gene TRBV24-1 combines with J gene TRBJ2-1; D remains unclear. V lost 0 bases, J lost 3 bases, and 8 bases lay in between. CDR3 length: 15 amino acids. The germline V gene has CDR1 KGHDR and CDR2 SFDVKD. For the CDR3, the DNA is TGTGCCACCAGTGATTTGCAAGGGAACTACAATGAGCAGTTCTTC. It yields the protein CATSDLQGNYNEQFF.

This clonotype was recorded at least ten times. The V call is TRBV24-1, the J call TRBJ2-1; D assignment may be TRBD1 or TRBD2 (6 bases each). This CDR3 is 14 amino acids long. The V gene's germline CDR1 is KGHDR and CDR2 SFDVKD. The V end lost 5 bases, the J end lost 7 bases, and 14 bases lay between the germline ends. In nucleotides, the CDR3 is TGTGCCACCAGTGGACCTACAGGGAGGAATGAGCAGTTCTTC. The encoded protein is CATSGPTGRNEQFF.

The CDR3 here is CASSNLGTGVTGELFF. In nucleotides, the CDR3 is TGTGCCAGCAGTAATCTCGGGACAGGGGTCACCGGGGAGCTGTTTTTT. This chain links TRBV6-2 or TRBV6-3 with TRBJ2-2, with TRBD1 identical over 10 bases. The V segment lost 5 bases and the J segment 4 bases; nucleotides outside the gene matches: 7. This CDR3 is 16 amino acids long. In germline, CDR1 is MNHEY, CDR2 SVGEGT.

The chain couples TRBV28 to TRBJ2-5; D ambiguous. Trimming took 4 bases from V and 7 from J, leaving 22 bases between them. This CDR3 has 16 residues. CDR1 and CDR2 (germline): MDHEN, SYDVKM. The CDR3 loop reads CASSSPGVYPMGTQYF. The CDR3 DNA is TGTGCCAGCAGTTCACCCGGAGTCTACCCGATGGGGACCCAGTACTTC.

The chain employs TRBV5-1 and TRBJ2-3, with no clear D. V was trimmed by 0 bases and J by 4 bases, leaving 9 bases between them. CDR1 and CDR2 from the germline V gene are SGHRS and YFSETQ. The CDR3 contains 14 residues. The DNA of the CDR3 is TGCGCCAGCAGCTTGGAAAGTCTCTCAGATACGCAGTATTTT. Translation gives CASSLESLSDTQYF. Based on the CDR3 plus reference TRBV5-1 and TRBJ2-3, the full variable domain is KAGVTQTPRYLIKTRGQQVTLSCSPISGHRSVSWYQQTPGQGLQFLFEYFSETQRNKGNFPGRFSGRQFSNSRSEMNVSTLELGDSALYLCASSLESLSDTQYFGPGTRLTVL.